The clone carrying this T cell receptor (beta chain) appeared a few times. Antigen specificity is unknown. A J-beta primer mix and a sample-barcoded 5' primer were used in a second PCR of about 6 to 12 cycles. All samples gave at least 2.5 million CDR3-containing paired-end reads. TCRdb processed the 5' RACE reads anew with MiXCR; each CDR3 protein has one entry. The table shows about 680,000 distinct CDR3 sequences, with about 52% occurring only once. This sample was taken from a study of blood T cells in healthy people across ages. V was pared by 1 base and J by 4 bases, with 9 bases between. The CDR3 loop spans 14 amino acids. CDR1 is MGHRA, CDR2 YSYEKL, per germline. Study-level findings and limits: The unsorted PBMCs prevented any conclusive comparison of naive versus antigen-experienced cells.

This sequence was found in a woman aged 60 to 75 in good health. This rearrangement joins TRBV4-1 to TRBJ2-3; either TRBD1 or TRBD2 may fit D (5 bases each). The sample comprised blood. The CDR3 is CASSQVEGPDTQYF. The CDR3 DNA reads TGCGCCAGCAGCCAAGTTGAGGGACCAGATACGCAGTATTTT.